These 32 T cell receptor beta chains originate from one sample sequenced in a study of blood T cell repertoires in COVID-19. The table came from immunoSEQ multiplex PCR; TCRdb's copy has only in-frame clones and leaves some out. The table has nearly 250,000 clones, around 88% seen once. Material for sequencing was PBMCs or T cells enriched from blood (not recorded which). The receptors derive from a woman aged 45-60 years who had recovered from COVID-19.

This clone showed up many times. V usage is TRBV4-2 and J usage is TRBJ2-2; 8 nucleotides align to TRBD2. Germline CDR1 is LGHNA and CDR2 is YNFKEQ. V dropped 4 bases and J dropped 2; count of bases not matched to a gene: 3. This CDR3 has 15 residues. CDR3 region: CASSPGRVNTGELFF. Written as DNA, the CDR3 is TGTGCCAGCAGCCCCGGGAGGGTTAACACCGGGGAGCTGTTTTTT.

This chain uses TRBV6-2 or TRBV6-3 with TRBJ2-1; 11 nucleotides match TRBD1. CDR1 MNHEY and CDR2 SVGEGT come from the germline V gene. With V trimmed by 0 bases and J by 0 bases, 7 bases remained unmatched. CDR3 size: 19 residues. The CDR3 spells CASSYSLRDRGSSYNEQFF. The CDR3 nucleotides read TGTGCCAGCAGTTACTCACTCCGGGACAGGGGGAGCTCCTACAATGAGCAGTTCTTC.

The chain uses TRBV6-2 or TRBV6-3 and TRBJ2-3; 8 bases agree with TRBD2. The V and J ends lost 0 bases and 2 bases, in that order; junction bases with no gene match: 4. The CDR3 totals 16 residues. Germline V lookup: CDR1 MNHEY, CDR2 SVGEGT. CDR3: CASSYSERETTDTQYF. CDR3 coding DNA: TGTGCCAGCAGTTACTCGGAGCGGGAGACCACAGATACGCAGTATTTT.

This CDR3 reads CASSQCHISSYNSPLHF. CDR3 DNA: TGTGCCAGCAGCCAATGTCACATCAGCTCCTATAATTCACCCCTCCACTTT. The gene calls are TRBV3-1 (or the pseudogene TRBV3-2) and TRBJ1-6, with unresolved D. V lost 2 bases and J lost 0, with 11 bases in between. The CDR3 is 17 residues long. Germline loops: CDR1 LGHDT, CDR2 YNNKEL (reference sequence).

The chain couples TRBV11-2 to TRBJ1-1; 7 bases match TRBD1. CDR1 and CDR2 from the germline V gene are SGHAT and FQNNGV. V lost 4 bases and J lost 1; bases outside the gene matches: 6. CDR3 size: 15 residues. CDR3 amino acids: CASSWTRGANTEAFF. DNA of the CDR3: TGTGCCAGCAGCTGGACCAGGGGGGCGAACACTGAAGCTTTCTTT.

This chain joins TRBV7-8 and TRBJ2-1; 15 bases align to TRBD2. Germline CDR1 and CDR2: SGHVS and FQNEAQ. V gave up 4 bases and J gave up 8 bases; unmatched junction bases: 6. This CDR3 has 16 amino acids. The CDR3 loop is CASSSGLAGGSYEQFF. The CDR3 DNA reads TGTGCCAGCAGCTCAGGACTAGCGGGAGGGTCATATGAGCAGTTCTTC. The whole variable domain, remainder taken from reference TRBV7-8 and TRBJ2-1, is GAGVSQSPRYKVAKRGQDVALRCDPISGHVSLFWYQQALGQGPEFLTYFQNEAQLDKSGLPSDRFFAERPEGSVSTLKIQRTQQEDSAVYLCASSSGLAGGSYEQFFGPGTRLTVL.

The rearrangement uses TRBV7-2 and TRBJ1-5; 7 bases match TRBD1. CDR1 SGHTA and CDR2 FQGNSA come from the germline V gene. The CDR3 contains 12 residues. After removal of 5 bases from V and 11 bases from J, the junction contained 6 bases not matched to a gene. The CDR3: CASSLSTGAQHF. The CDR3 region has the DNA TGTGCCAGCAGCCTATCCACAGGGGCCCAGCATTTT.

V and J are TRBV2 and TRBJ2-6, with TRBD1 as a possible D gene (5 bases). V gave up 8 bases and J gave up 1 base, with 15 bases separating them. There are 16 residues in the CDR3. Looked up from germline, CDR1 is SNHLY and CDR2 is FYNNEI. The CDR3 DNA reads as TGTGCCAGCGGACAAATTCCAAGGTCTGGGGCCAACGTCCTGACTTTC. This gives the protein CASGQIPRSGANVLTF.

J is TRBJ2-5 and V is TRBV7-2, with 7 bases aligning to TRBD2. The CDR3 sequence is 15 residues long. Trimming removed 4 bases from V and 5 bases from J; junction bases left unmatched: 10. From germline, CDR1 is SGHTA and CDR2 FQGNSA. CDR3 nucleotide sequence: TGTGCCAGCAGCTCCAATACGGGAGGACGGGAGACCCAGTACTTC. This codes for CASSSNTGGRETQYF.

The V call is TRBV7-6, the J call TRBJ2-2; 10 bases agree with TRBD2. This CDR3 is 15 amino acids long. Per germline, CDR1 SGHVS and CDR2 FNYEAQ. Trimming removed 1 base from V and 9 bases from J; junction bases left unmatched: 5. The CDR3 DNA is TGTGCCAGCAGCTTAGAAGCGGGGGGGCCCAGGGAGCTGTTTTTT. Amino acid sequence: CASSLEAGGPRELFF.

The V call is TRBV18, the J call TRBJ1-3, with TRBD1 matching 8 bases. The CDR3 extends over 15 amino acids. After removal of 3 bases from V and 3 bases from J, the junction contained 4 bases not matched to a gene. Germline V gene lookup returns CDR1 KGHSH and CDR2 LQKENI. CDR3 protein: CASSPTGEGGNTIYF. DNA of the CDR3: TGTGCCAGCTCACCGACAGGGGAAGGTGGAAACACCATATATTTT.

V is TRBV2 and J is TRBJ2-3; 9 positions agree with TRBD1. With 6 bases clipped from V and 5 bases from J, the junction kept 9 bases outside the gene matches. The germline gives CDR1 SNHLY, CDR2 FYNNEI. The CDR3 has 15 residues. The CDR3 bases are TGTGCCAGCAGATCTACAGGGGGCGCAAAAGATACGCAGTATTTT. Translating it yields CASRSTGGAKDTQYF. The whole variable domain, filled in from reference TRBV2 and TRBJ2-3, reads EPEVTQTPSHQVTQMGQEVILRCVPISNHLYFYWYRQILGQKVEFLVSFYNNEISEKSEIFDDQFSVERPDGSNFTLKIRSTKLEDSAMYFCASRSTGGAKDTQYFGPGTRLTVL.

The chain is built from TRBV11-2 and TRBJ2-7; 8 positions match TRBD2. This CDR3 has 16 residues. Trimming at V came to 2 bases and at J to 9 bases, leaving 15 bases not matched to a gene. The germline CDR1 and CDR2 sequences are SGHAT and FQNNGV. The chain's CDR3 is CASSLSRGTGRGRQYF. The CDR3 DNA follows: TGTGCCAGCAGCTTATCCCGCGGGACCGGGAGGGGTCGGCAGTACTTC. The variable domain in full, with the rest retrieved from reference TRBV11-2 and TRBJ2-7, is EAGVAQSPRYKIIEKRQSVAFWCNPISGHATLYWYQQILGQGPKLLIQFQNNGVVDDSQLPKDRFSAERLKGVDSTLKIQPAKLEDSAVYLCASSLSRGTGRGRQYFGPGTRLTVT.

In DNA, the CDR3 is TGTGCCAGCTCACCATTGGGCCACGGCTACGAGCAGTACTTC. Protein: CASSPLGHGYEQYF. The chain carries TRBV18 and TRBJ2-7; D call uncertain. Trimming took 2 bases from V and 3 from J, leaving 11 bases between them. The CDR3 runs to 14 residues. Germline-derived CDR1 and CDR2 are KGHSH and LQKENI.

The chain joins TRBV16 to TRBJ1-3; no reliable D call. The V gene lost 6 bases and the J gene lost 0 bases, with 9 bases spanning the gap. The V gene's germline CDR1 is KGHSY and CDR2 FQNENV. The CDR3 has 14 residues. Here the CDR3 reads CASSSESSGNTIYF. CDR3 bases: TGTGCCAGCAGTAGTGAAAGCTCTGGAAACACCATATATTTT. Combining the CDR3 with reference TRBV16 and TRBJ1-3 gives the whole variable domain GEEVAQTPKHLVRGEGQKAKLYCAPIKGHSYVFWYQQVLKNEFKFLISFQNENVFDETGMPKERFSAKCLPNSPCSLEIQATKLEDSAVYFCASSSESSGNTIYFGEGSWLTVV.

The sample holds a few counts of this clone. The chain couples TRBV13 to TRBJ1-2, with D maybe TRBD1 (6 bases). Trimming left V 5 bases short and J 1 base short, with 14 bases between. The germline V gene encodes CDR1 PRHDT and CDR2 FYEKMQ (reference sequence). The CDR3 totals 15 residues. CDR3 bases: TGTGCCAGCAGCCCCCGGACAGACCTTAACTATGGCTACACCTTC. This encodes CASSPRTDLNYGYTF.

The V gene is TRBV11-2, the J gene TRBJ2-1; 7 nucleotides align to TRBD2. CDR1 and CDR2 (germline): SGHAT, FQNNGV. J was trimmed by 5 bases and V by 6 bases; bases with no gene match: 13. This CDR3 contains 16 residues. The CDR3, as DNA: TGTGCCAGCAGTCTGCTGCCAGGGAGGGTCGACAATGAGCAGTTCTTC. Its translation: CASSLLPGRVDNEQFF.

This clone was detected once. The rearrangement links TRBV6-5 to TRBJ1-2; perhaps TRBD1 as D (5 bases). V lost 6 bases and J lost 4, with 15 bases in between. The CDR3 loop spans 14 amino acids. Germline V CDR1 and CDR2: MNHEY, SVGAGI. The CDR3 nucleotides are TGTGCCAGCAGCCTGCGGGGCGCGACCTATGGCTACACCTTC. It is translated as CASSLRGATYGYTF.

Note on this clone: An end of the junction does not agree with germline; a read error may underlie this. The V gene is TRBV3-1 (or the pseudogene TRBV3-2), the J gene TRBJ1-1; 12 nucleotides match TRBD1. Per germline, CDR1 LGHDT and CDR2 YNNKEL (reference sequence). This CDR3 has 17 amino acids. CDR3 nucleotide sequence: TGTGCCAGTAGCCTATTTGGGACAGGGGGCCGAAACACTGAAGCTTTCTTT. Translation: CASSLFGTGGRNTEAFF.

The chain employs TRBV7-2 and TRBJ1-2; D gene unclear. V lost 1 base to trimming and J lost 4 bases, with 13 bases between them. The germline V gene encodes CDR1 SGHTA and CDR2 FQGNSA. This CDR3 has 15 amino acids. The CDR3 sequence is CASSLGLVRSYGYTF. CDR3 nucleotides: TGTGCCAGCAGCTTAGGCCTAGTGCGAAGCTATGGCTACACCTTC. Filled out from reference TRBV7-2 and TRBJ1-2, the complete variable domain reads GAGVSQSPSNKVTEKGKDVELRCDPISGHTALYWYRQSLGQGLEFLIYFQGNSAPDKSGLPSDRFSAERTGGSVSTLTIQRTQQEDSAVYLCASSLGLVRSYGYTFGSGTRLTVV.

The V and J genes are TRBV30 and TRBJ1-1; TRBD1 aligns across 10 bases. The CDR3 is 15 residues long. Germline V gives CDR1 GTSNPN, CDR2 SVGIG (reference sequence). V was pared by 0 bases and J by 2 bases, with 3 bases of the junction left unmatched. DNA of the CDR3: TGTGCCTGGAGTGTAGGGACAGGGGTAAACACTGAAGCTTTCTTT. Its protein product is CAWSVGTGVNTEAFF.

The J gene is TRBJ2-2, the V gene TRBV7-9, with 7 bases that match TRBD1. V lost 3 bases to trimming and J lost 0 bases; unmatched junction nucleotides: 4. Looked up from germline, CDR1 is SEHNR and CDR2 is FQNEAQ (reference sequence). This CDR3 contains 16 residues. CDR3 region: CASSFAGTANTGELFF. CDR3 nucleotides: TGTGCCAGCAGCTTTGCCGGGACAGCGAACACCGGGGAGCTGTTTTTT.

This sequence joins TRBV7-6 and TRBJ2-2, with a possible D match to TRBD2 (6 bases). Germline V gene sequence: CDR1 SGHVS, CDR2 FNYEAQ. The CDR3 spans 15 residues. The V gene lost 6 bases and the J gene lost 1 base, with 12 bases spanning the gap. CDR3 in DNA: TGTGCCAGCAGATCTATCGGGGGGAACACCGGGGAGCTGTTTTTT. Its translation: CASRSIGGNTGELFF.

The rearrangement links TRBV2 to TRBJ1-5; D is ambiguous. Trimming took 3 bases from V and 7 from J, leaving 13 bases between them. Looked up from germline, CDR1 is SNHLY and CDR2 is FYNNEI. The CDR3 length is 14 residues. DNA for the CDR3: TGTGCCAGCAGTGACCCCGGGCCGGGGCAGCCCCAGCATTTT. Its protein product is CASSDPGPGQPQHF.

V is TRBV18 and J is TRBJ2-3; D is uncertain. The CDR3 loop spans 14 amino acids. The germline V and J ends were trimmed by 3 bases and 1 base, with 8 bases remaining between them. Germline CDR1 and CDR2: KGHSH and LQKENI. The DNA of the CDR3 is TGTGCCAGCTCACCGGCGGCGGGCACAGATACGCAGTATTTT. It yields the protein CASSPAAGTDTQYF.

The V call is TRBV21-1, the J call TRBJ2-1; no DNA check was done on the table's D call, TRBD2. TRBV21-1 is a documented pseudogene. The CDR3 is made up of 21 amino acids. CDR3 DNA sequence: TGTGCCAGCAGCAAAAGCCGGCAAAGTTCCCCTCGGCGGCCCGGAATGGATGAGCAGTTCTTC. This encodes CASSKSRQSSPRRPGMDEQFF.

This rearrangement joins TRBV2 to TRBJ1-1; no clear D gene. Germline CDR1 SNHLY, CDR2 FYNNEI. V lost 6 bases, J lost 3 bases, and 14 bases lay in between. This CDR3 contains 14 residues. The CDR3 DNA reads as TGTGCCAGCAGAGGGAGGGAAGCGGACACTGAAGCTTTCTTT. This sequence encodes CASRGREADTEAFF.

This sequence joins TRBV21-1 and TRBJ2-2; TRBD2, as called in the table, went unchecked against the DNA. TRBV21-1 is marked as a pseudogene. This CDR3 region has 18 residues. In DNA, the CDR3 is TGTGCCAGCAGCAAAGGGTGCACTCCTAATGCGAACACCGGGGAGCTGTTTTTT. Encoded protein: CASSKGCTPNANTGELFF.

The J gene is TRBJ2-7, the V gene TRBV27; 13 bases agree with TRBD2. Germline loops: CDR1 MNHEY, CDR2 SMNVEV (reference sequence). V dropped 6 bases and J dropped 7; count of bases not matched to a gene: 3. The CDR3 is 13 amino acids. CDR3 region: CASRLAGGWEQYF. CDR3 DNA: TGTGCCAGCAGACTAGCGGGGGGGTGGGAGCAGTACTTC.

V usage is TRBV18 and J usage is TRBJ2-5; 10 bases map to TRBD2. Germline assignment: CDR1 KGHSH and CDR2 LQKENI. This CDR3 is 17 amino acids long. Trimming cost V 4 bases and J 4 bases; bases outside gene matches: 12. CDR3 in amino acids: CASSLQRTSGRGETQYF. Written as DNA, the CDR3 is TGTGCCAGCTCACTTCAGAGGACTAGCGGCCGGGGAGAGACCCAGTACTTC.

The rearrangement links TRBV6-5 to TRBJ1-2; TRBD1 agrees at 7 bases. The CDR3 runs to 15 residues. Looked up from germline, CDR1 is MNHEY and CDR2 is SVGAGI. J lost 4 bases, V lost 7 bases, and 12 bases had no gene match. In DNA form, the CDR3 reads TGTGCCAGCACCCCAGGGACAGCCGGTGCCTATGGCTACACCTTC. It translates to CASTPGTAGAYGYTF.

V and J are TRBV5-1 and TRBJ2-3; TRBD2 matches at 7 bases. V gave up 4 bases and J gave up 3 bases; unmatched junction bases: 5. The CDR3 runs 14 residues. Germline CDR1 SGHRS, CDR2 YFSETQ. DNA of the CDR3: TGCGCCAGCAGCATCAGCGGGGAGACAGATACGCAGTATTTT. As protein: CASSISGETDTQYF.